The clone carrying this TCR beta chain was counted a few times. The CDR3 spans 13 residues. CDR1 and CDR2 from the germline V gene are KGHSH and LQKENI. Trimming stripped 10 bases from V and 3 bases from J, with 15 bases between. The source of the sample is a study of glioma-infiltrating T cells. Using RNA template, CDR3s of TCR alpha and beta were amplified with iRepertoire arm-PCR. Tissue mRNA or PBMC total RNA, roughly 85-450 ng, went into one-step reverse transcription and amplification. TCRdb recomputed calls from the multiplex PCR reads with MiXCR, one row per CDR3 protein. The sample holds 300,000 to 400,000 distinct CDR3 sequences, 41% seen once.

The sequence came from a human donor with low-grade glioma or glioblastoma, undergoing nonglioma brain surgery, or in good health (not recorded which). Sequencing was done on a sample of glioma tissue, nonneoplastic brain tissue, or PBMCs (not recorded which). The gene calls are TRBV18 and TRBJ1-1; D unresolved. Here the CDR3 reads CATNRGGDTEAFF. DNA of the CDR3: TGTGCCACCAACCGGGGTGGAGACACTGAAGCTTTCTTT. The variable domain in full, with the rest retrieved from reference TRBV18 and TRBJ1-1, is NAGVMQNPRHLVRRRGQEARLRCSPMKGHSHVYWYRQLPEEGLKFMVYLQKENIIDESGMPKERFSAEFPKEGPSILRIQQVVRGDSAAYFCATNRGGDTEAFFGQGTRLTVV.